This passage covers 32 T cell receptor beta chains from one sample sequenced in a study of blood T cell repertoires in COVID-19. TCRdb's copy holds only in-frame clones and misses some; the assay was immunoSEQ multiplex PCR. The sample has 75,000 to 95,000 clones, around nine tenths seen once. Material for sequencing was peripheral blood. The receptors here all came from a woman older than 75 with acute or convalescent COVID-19.

This clone was picked up a small number of times. This sequence joins TRBV7-9 and TRBJ1-3; 10 bases align to TRBD1. In germline, CDR1 is SEHNR, CDR2 FQNEAQ (reference sequence). With V trimmed by 4 bases and J by 4 bases, 4 bases remained unmatched. This CDR3 is built from 15 residues. For the CDR3, the DNA is TGTGCCAGCAGCTGGGACAGGGGCCGGGGAAACACCATATATTTT. The encoded protein is CASSWDRGRGNTIYF.

The rearrangement links TRBV7-8 to TRBJ2-2, with 7 bases matching TRBD2. This CDR3 contains 18 residues. Per germline, CDR1 SGHVS and CDR2 FQNEAQ. V shed 5 bases and J 4 bases; nucleotides not matched to a gene: 16. CDR3 nucleotides: TGTGCCAGCAGCCCTGCGGATTCTTGGACTAGTCCCACCGGGGAGCTGTTTTTT. Protein: CASSPADSWTSPTGELFF.

This clone was detected a few times. This chain uses TRBV12-3 or TRBV12-4 with TRBJ2-1; no clear D gene. Trimming pared 5 bases from V and 9 bases from J, leaving 14 bases between. This CDR3 is 13 amino acids long. CDR3 DNA: TGTGCCAGCAGTCTGCTAGGATCCGCTGAGCAGTTCTTC. Translated, it gives CASSLLGSAEQFF.

The chain couples TRBV19 to TRBJ1-2; 9 nucleotides align to TRBD1. The CDR3 loop spans 17 amino acids. V shed 7 bases and J 5 bases; nucleotides not matched to a gene: 17. The germline V gene has CDR1 LNHDA and CDR2 SQIVND (reference sequence). The CDR3 region is CASTQGAGTGSRYGYTF. The CDR3 region has the DNA TGTGCCAGTACCCAAGGAGCCGGGACAGGGAGTAGGTATGGCTACACCTTC.

This clone was seen only a few times. The chain uses TRBV5-1 and TRBJ1-1, with TRBD1 as a possible D gene (5 bases). The CDR3 contains 15 residues. Germline V gives CDR1 SGHRS, CDR2 YFSETQ. The V end lost 4 bases, the J end lost 5 bases, and 18 bases lay between the germline ends. CDR3 DNA sequence: TGCGCCAGCAGCGACCCCAGGGCCTTGGGGACTGAAGCTTTCTTT. Protein: CASSDPRALGTEAFF. Supplemented by reference TRBV5-1 and TRBJ1-1, the full variable domain reads KAGVTQTPRYLIKTRGQQVTLSCSPISGHRSVSWYQQTPGQGLQFLFEYFSETQRNKGNFPGRFSGRQFSNSRSEMNVSTLELGDSALYLCASSDPRALGTEAFFGQGTRLTVV.

In this sample, this clone turned up a few times. CDR3 amino acids: CASSRQSNSPLHF. The CDR3 DNA follows: TGCGCCAGCAGTAGACAGTCTAATTCACCCCTCCACTTT. V and J are TRBV4-3 and TRBJ1-6; D might be TRBD1 (5 bases). CDR3 length: 13 amino acids. Germline V lookup: CDR1 LGHNA, CDR2 YSLEER. V was clipped by 6 bases and J by 6 bases, with 9 bases between them.

V gene TRBV11-2 combines with J gene TRBJ1-2; tentative D call: TRBD1 (5 bases). The CDR3 totals 15 residues. V lost 5 bases and J lost 5, with 18 bases in between. The germline CDR1 and CDR2 sequences are SGHAT and FQNNGV. The CDR3 DNA sequence: TGTGCCAGCAGCCCGTACGGACCCGGGGGGTATGGCTACACCTTC. Its protein product is CASSPYGPGGYGYTF.

This clone appeared once. The chain links TRBV20-1 to TRBJ1-2; D may be TRBD1 (5 bases). Trimming pared 3 bases from V and 6 bases from J, leaving 8 bases between. Germline CDR1 is DFQATT and CDR2 is SNEGSKA (reference sequence). The CDR3 is 11 amino acids. The CDR3 protein is CSARAQDGYTF. DNA of the CDR3: TGCAGTGCTAGGGCACAGGATGGCTACACCTTC.

This clone occurred once. J is TRBJ2-1 and V is TRBV4-3; 14 bases are a match to TRBD2. The V and J ends lost 4 bases and 4 bases, in that order; junction bases with no gene match: 15. The CDR3 sequence is 20 residues long. The germline CDR1 and CDR2 sequences are LGHNA and YSLEER. For the CDR3, the DNA is TGCGCCAGCAGCCCCAAGGGGACTAGCGGGAGAAATCCCCCGTACAATGAGCAGTTCTTC. Translation: CASSPKGTSGRNPPYNEQFF.

V and J are TRBV5-1 and TRBJ2-5; D might be TRBD2 (6 bases). Germline CDR1 and CDR2: SGHRS and YFSETQ. The CDR3 loop spans 14 amino acids. V lost 3 bases, J lost 4 bases, and 13 bases lay in between. The chain's CDR3 is CASSSQTRRETQYF. CDR3 coding DNA: TGCGCCAGCAGCTCCCAGACTAGAAGAGAGACCCAGTACTTC.

This chain joins TRBV2 and TRBJ1-4; tentatively, D is TRBD1 (5 bases). Trimming removed 6 bases from V and 8 bases from J, with 19 bases in between. Per germline, CDR1 SNHLY and CDR2 FYNNEI. This CDR3 comprises 15 residues. In nucleotides, the CDR3 is TGTGCCAGCAGACCGGGGGAGGGAGTATGGGAAAAACTGTTTTTT. Translated: CASRPGEGVWEKLFF.

The rearrangement joins TRBV29-1 to TRBJ1-3; D is ambiguous. Germline CDR1 is SQVTM and CDR2 is ANQGSEA. V was pared by 4 bases and J by 0 bases, with 10 bases between. The CDR3 contains 14 residues. The CDR3 bases are TGCAGCGTTGTTGTAGATAGCTCTGGAAACACCATATATTTT. It yields the protein CSVVVDSSGNTIYF.

This clone was recorded once. This rearrangement joins TRBV10-3 to TRBJ1-5; 7 bases are a match to TRBD1. Germline V gene lookup returns CDR1 ENHRY and CDR2 SYGVKD. V gave up 0 bases and J gave up 7 bases; unmatched junction bases: 12. The CDR3 is 17 amino acids. The CDR3 DNA is TGTGCCATCAGTGAGTCGACAGGGCTAGGGGCCAGGCAGCCCCAGCATTTT. Translating gives CAISESTGLGARQPQHF.

The CDR3 DNA reads as TGTGCCAGCAGCTCTAGCGGGGACTCCTACAATGAGCAGTTCTTC. Protein sequence: CASSSSGDSYNEQFF. V is TRBV7-2 and J is TRBJ2-1; TRBD2 matches 9 bases. V lost 4 bases, J lost 0 bases, and 1 base stayed unmatched. This CDR3 is 15 amino acids long. The germline CDR1 and CDR2 sequences are SGHTA and FQGNSA.

The chain uses TRBV2 and TRBJ1-1; no firm D call. Trimming stripped 1 base from V and 8 bases from J, with 11 bases between. Per germline, CDR1 SNHLY and CDR2 FYNNEI. The CDR3 consists of 13 residues. CDR3 coding DNA: TGTGCCAGCAGTGAAGTTGAGGGCGGAGAAGCTTTCTTT. Translation gives CASSEVEGGEAFF.

This chain links TRBV28 with TRBJ1-4, with TRBD1 as a possible D gene (6 bases). V was cut by 7 bases and J by 8 bases, with 17 bases left in between. The CDR3 consists of 14 residues. Germline CDR1 reads MDHEN; CDR2 reads SYDVKM. The CDR3 nucleotides read TGTGCCAGCACCCTGGGGGGGGCTGGGGAAAAACTGTTTTTT. This codes for CASTLGGAGEKLFF. Complete variable domain (other parts from reference TRBV28 and TRBJ1-4): DVKVTQSSRYLVKRTGEKVFLECVQDMDHENMFWYRQDPGLGLRLIYFSYDVKMKEKGDIPEGYSVSREKKERFSLILESASTNQTSMYLCASTLGGAGEKLFFGSGTQLSVL.

The rearrangement joins TRBV24-1 to TRBJ2-1, with 11 bases fitting TRBD1. This CDR3 has 16 amino acids. Trimming at V came to 3 bases and at J to 9 bases, leaving 9 bases not matched to a gene. Germline-derived CDR1 and CDR2 are KGHDR and SFDVKD. CDR3 DNA: TGTGCCACCAGTGATCCCCAAGGGACAGGGGGAGGTGAGCAGTTCTTC. Protein: CATSDPQGTGGGEQFF.

This chain's CDR3 is CASSHDSKNGNQPQHF. The CDR3 bases are TGTGCCAGCAGCCACGACAGTAAGAATGGCAATCAGCCCCAGCATTTT. The rearrangement joins TRBV4-2 to TRBJ1-5, with D maybe TRBD1 (5 bases). V was trimmed by 3 bases and J by 2 bases, leaving 14 bases between them. The CDR3 totals 16 residues. CDR1 LGHNA and CDR2 YNFKEQ come from the germline V gene.

The chain is built from TRBV18 and TRBJ2-3, with D tentatively TRBD1 (5 bases). V was pared by 2 bases and J by 0 bases, with 9 bases between. Germline V gives CDR1 KGHSH, CDR2 LQKENI. The CDR3 contains 15 residues. CDR3 nucleotide sequence: TGTGCCAGCTCACCAGGGGCAGGGAGCACAGATACGCAGTATTTT. It is translated as CASSPGAGSTDTQYF.

The V gene is TRBV28, the J gene TRBJ2-1, with 10 nucleotides matching TRBD2. The CDR3 covers 15 residues. The germline gives CDR1 MDHEN, CDR2 SYDVKM. The CDR3 here is CALLAGGGSYNEQFF. The CDR3, as DNA: TGTGCGTTGTTAGCGGGAGGTGGCTCCTACAATGAGCAGTTCTTC.

V gene TRBV6-2 or TRBV6-3 combines with J gene TRBJ1-1; D ambiguous. Per the germline V gene, CDR1 is MNHEY and CDR2 is SVGEGT. This CDR3 spans 12 amino acids. Trimming cost V 2 bases and J 11 bases, with 12 bases left between them. The CDR3 DNA follows: TGTGCCAGCAGTTACCGCGGGTTGAACGCTTTCTTT. Protein sequence: CASSYRGLNAFF.

This chain uses TRBV4-2 with TRBJ2-1, with a tentative D call TRBD2 (6 bases). V gave up 0 bases and J gave up 7 bases, with 16 bases separating them. Germline assignment: CDR1 LGHNA and CDR2 YNFKEQ. The CDR3 covers 16 residues. This CDR3 reads CASSQDAAGIWNEQFF. The CDR3 region has the DNA TGTGCCAGCAGCCAAGATGCGGCGGGGATTTGGAATGAGCAGTTCTTC.

The chain's CDR3 is CATSRGSSGRKNEQFF. In nucleotides, the CDR3 is TGTGCCACCAGCAGAGGATCTAGCGGGAGAAAAAATGAGCAGTTCTTC. This rearrangement joins TRBV15 to TRBJ2-1, with 10 bases matching TRBD2. V was pared by 1 base and J by 7 bases, with 7 bases of the junction left unmatched. CDR3 length equals 16 residues. Germline lookup yields CDR1 LNHNV and CDR2 YYDKDF (reference sequence).

The rearrangement links TRBV28 to TRBJ1-4, with 7 nucleotides matching TRBD1. The V gene end was trimmed by 8 bases and the J gene end by 4 bases; junction bases not matched to a gene: 7. CDR1 is MDHEN, CDR2 SYDVKM, per germline. The CDR3 spans 14 residues. The CDR3 nucleotides are TGTGCCAGCGGGTTAACAGGGGATAATGAAAAACTGTTTTTT. It encodes CASGLTGDNEKLFF.

The chain carries TRBV2 and TRBJ2-1; TRBD1 is a possible D gene (6 bases). The CDR3 runs to 12 residues. Trimming took 7 bases from V and 3 from J, leaving 7 bases between them. CDR1 SNHLY and CDR2 FYNNEI come from the germline V gene. The CDR3 sequence is CASKGDYNEQFF. CDR3 nucleotides: TGTGCCAGCAAGGGGGACTACAATGAGCAGTTCTTC.

This clone was seen a single time. The rearrangement uses TRBV2 and TRBJ1-1; TRBD1 is a possible D gene (6 bases). The length of the CDR3 is 14 residues. V lost 8 bases and J 1 base, leaving 14 bases between the germline ends. CDR1 and CDR2 from the germline V gene are SNHLY and FYNNEI. The CDR3 here is CASRITQGNTEAFF. The CDR3 DNA follows: TGTGCCAGCCGGATTACACAGGGGAACACTGAAGCTTTCTTT.

The V call is TRBV5-1, the J call TRBJ1-1, with D unresolved. Germline assignment: CDR1 SGHRS and CDR2 YFSETQ. The V and J ends lost 2 bases and 3 bases respectively, with 11 bases between them. CDR3 size: 14 residues. As DNA, the CDR3 is TGCGCCAGCAGCTTCGAGGGCGGATACACTGAAGCTTTCTTT. Translated, it gives CASSFEGGYTEAFF.

This clone was recorded a few times. The genes are TRBV19 and TRBJ2-7; D unclear. The CDR3 is made up of 16 amino acids. V was clipped by 5 bases and J by 2 bases, with 19 bases between them. Germline loops: CDR1 LNHDA, CDR2 SQIVND (reference sequence). This chain's CDR3 is CASSALSRVSTYEQYF. The DNA for the CDR3 is TGTGCCAGTAGTGCCCTTTCTAGAGTATCGACCTACGAGCAGTACTTC.

This rearrangement joins TRBV6-5 to TRBJ1-3, with D tentatively TRBD1 (6 bases). This CDR3 contains 15 residues. In germline, CDR1 is MNHEY, CDR2 SVGAGI. Trimming took off 5 bases at V and 4 bases at J, with 15 bases between the two ends. The CDR3 region has the DNA TGTGCCAGCAGTCAGCAGGGGAACTTAGGAAACACCATATATTTT. Protein sequence: CASSQQGNLGNTIYF.

The chain carries TRBV9 and TRBJ1-1; no clear D. The germline V and J ends were trimmed by 4 bases and 1 base, with 8 bases remaining between them. Germline V CDR1 and CDR2: SGDLS, YYNGEE. The CDR3 contains 13 residues. This chain's CDR3 is CASSTTTNTEAFF. The CDR3 nucleotides read TGTGCCAGCAGCACTACGACGAACACTGAAGCTTTCTTT.

This clone has only one observation. The V gene is TRBV7-3, the J gene TRBJ2-1; 7 bases match TRBD2. The CDR3 is made up of 15 amino acids. V gave up 4 bases and J gave up 5 bases; unmatched junction bases: 8. The germline gives CDR1 SGHTA, CDR2 FQGTGA. CDR3 nucleotides: TGTGCCAGCAGCTGGGGACTACCGGGGAACAATGAGCAGTTCTTC. Amino acids: CASSWGLPGNNEQFF. Full variable domain (outside the CDR3, taken from reference TRBV7-3 and TRBJ2-1): GAGVSQTPSNKVTEKGKYVELRCDPISGHTALYWYRQSLGQGPEFLIYFQGTGAADDSGLPNDRFFAVRPEGSVSTLKIQRTERGDSAVYLCASSWGLPGNNEQFFGPGTRLTVL.

The chain combines TRBV19 with TRBJ2-2; D might be TRBD2 (6 bases). With 0 bases removed from V and 6 bases from J, the gap between germline ends came to 14 bases. This CDR3 spans 16 amino acids. Germline CDR1 and CDR2: LNHDA and SQIVND (reference sequence). The CDR3 protein is CASSIDRLAIAGELFF. In nucleotides, the CDR3 is TGTGCCAGTAGTATAGATCGCCTAGCGATCGCCGGGGAGCTGTTTTTT. Using reference TRBV19 and TRBJ2-2 for the parts outside the CDR3, the full variable domain is DGGITQSPKYLFRKEGQNVTLSCEQNLNHDAMYWYRQDPGQGLRLIYYSQIVNDFQKGDIAEGYSVSREKKESFPLTVTSAQKNPTAFYLCASSIDRLAIAGELFFGEGSRLTVL.